Reported below is one TCR beta chain. The antigen remains unidentified. This sample was taken from a study of T cell responses to AZD1222 COVID-19 vaccine. There are 15 residues in the CDR3. V gave up 1 base and J gave up 7 bases, with 11 bases separating them. Germline values: CDR1 MNHEY, CDR2 SMNVEV (reference sequence). Method: immunoSEQ multiplex PCR; TCRdb's copy keeps in-frame clones and lacks some. The data show approximately 120,000 clones, with about 91% seen just once and approximately 7.9% held by the top ten. The study's findings and limits: Among AZD1222 vaccinees, only 5 to 7 were seropositive at baseline. Mostly white British, mostly female donors; authors suggested clonal diversity may be underestimated. Spike-spanning, vaccine-associated CD4 TCRs were dominant at 160-218 and 743-854. No repertoire was sampled before or during the peak T cell response, only after it.

The clonotype comes from an adult in good health. This sample comprised peripheral blood, obtained on day 0 of AZD1222 vaccination. This chain joins TRBV27 and TRBJ1-6, with unresolved D. The DNA of the CDR3 is TGTGCCAGCAGTTTATTTGGCAGAGTAAATTCACCCCTCCACTTT. This gives the protein CASSLFGRVNSPLHF.